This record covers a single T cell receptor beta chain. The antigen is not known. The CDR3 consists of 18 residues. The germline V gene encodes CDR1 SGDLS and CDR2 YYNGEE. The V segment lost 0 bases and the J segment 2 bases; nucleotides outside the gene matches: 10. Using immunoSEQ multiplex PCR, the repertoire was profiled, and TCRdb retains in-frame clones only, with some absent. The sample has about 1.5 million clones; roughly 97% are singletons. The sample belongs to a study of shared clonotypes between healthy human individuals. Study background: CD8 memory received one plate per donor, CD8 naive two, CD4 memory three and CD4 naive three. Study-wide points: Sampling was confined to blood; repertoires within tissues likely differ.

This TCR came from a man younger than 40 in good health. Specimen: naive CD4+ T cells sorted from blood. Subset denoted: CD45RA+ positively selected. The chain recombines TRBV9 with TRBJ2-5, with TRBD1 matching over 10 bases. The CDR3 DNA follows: TGTGCCAGCAGCGTAGCGGGAGGAGACAGGGGGCCACAAGAGACCCAGTACTTC. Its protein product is CASSVAGGDRGPQETQYF. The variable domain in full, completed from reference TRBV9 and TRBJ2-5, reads DSGVTQTPKHLITATGQRVTLRCSPRSGDLSVYWYQQSLDQGLQFLIQYYNGEERAKGNILERFSAQQFPDLHSELNLSSLELGDSALYFCASSVAGGDRGPQETQYFGPGTRLLVL.